This T cell receptor (beta chain) was observed in a study of T cell repertoires in cytomegalovirus infection. The wider study: Shared public TCR beta signatures pointed to both CMV infection and a matching HLA type. Findings of the study overall: Ex vivo, HLA-C-restricted CMV-specific TCR beta clonotypes prevailed over the rest of the response.

TCRdb reanalysed the reads using MiXCR and keeps one entry per CDR3 protein. The top ten clones hold 40% to 50% of a sample with about 470,000 distinct CDR3 sequences, roughly 43% of them seen once. Between the trimmed V and J ends, which lost 6 bases and 2 bases, there was a span of 10 bases. Germline V CDR1 and CDR2: ENHRY, SYGVKD. CDR3 length: 13 amino acids. This clonotype was seen once. The antigen is unknown. This chain uses TRBV10-3 with TRBJ2-5, with unresolved D. This TCR was sampled from a human donor in good health (CMV status not recorded). Some clones in this sample may be carry-over from other donors' samples. The material sequenced was cultured PBMCs, taken from culture after CMV antigen stimulation. CDR3 nucleotide sequence: TGTGCCATCAGCCCGACGGCACAAGAGACCCAGTACTTC. Translating gives CAISPTAQETQYF.